The 30 T cell receptor beta chains below were found in one sample sequenced in a study of regulatory T cells in long-lasting Graves disease. Relying on iRepertoire HTBI primers and Arm-PCR of CDR3 regions, the team built TCR beta libraries. TCRdb re-called the multiplex PCR reads with MiXCR, one entry per CDR3 protein. The sample contains about 330,000 distinct CDR3 sequences, roughly 16% of which appear only once. As to time point: newly diagnosed GD, antithyroid drugs for less than 3 months. With RNA extracted from PBMCs as input, the TCR library was made. These sequences were also reported in another study, on T cells in Graves' hyperthyroidism and ophthalmopathy.

Sequenced material: peripheral blood mononuclear cells (PBMCs), taken at new diagnosis, from a patient treated with antithyroid drugs. These TCRs come from a woman aged 18-29 years with Graves disease.

The sample holds many counts of this clonotype. The rearrangement joins TRBV6-1 to TRBJ1-1, with 7 positions matching TRBD1. Germline V CDR1 and CDR2: MNHNS, SASEGT. Germline trimming cut 8 bases from V and 4 bases from J; bases unmatched to any gene: 4. This CDR3 is 12 amino acids long. CDR3 sequence (DNA): TGTGCCAGCGGGGACAGCACCACTGAAGCTTTCTTT. Protein: CASGDSTTEAFF.

The table lists this clonotype with many counts. The chain is built from TRBV2 and TRBJ2-7, with 7 bases lining up with TRBD2. The CDR3 is 15 residues long. Trimming took 4 bases from V and 4 from J; bases not matched to a gene: 10. The germline CDR1 and CDR2 sequences are SNHLY and FYNNEI. This CDR3 reads CASSALGEGQYEQYF. CDR3 sequence (DNA): TGTGCCAGCAGTGCCCTCGGGGAGGGTCAATACGAGCAGTACTTC.

This clonotype was recorded many times. The rearrangement links TRBV3-1 to TRBJ1-5; 8 nucleotides agree with TRBD1. V dropped 0 bases and J dropped 7; count of bases not matched to a gene: 5. The CDR3 covers 15 residues. Germline-derived CDR1 and CDR2 are LGHDT and YNNKEL (reference sequence). The CDR3 DNA reads as TGTGCCAGCAGCCAAGATTCGTCAGGGGGCCAGCCCCAGCATTTT. Amino acids: CASSQDSSGGQPQHF.

The V call is TRBV7-9, the J call TRBJ2-1, with a weak D call TRBD1 (5 bases). Trimming removed 5 bases from V and 4 bases from J, with 9 bases in between. Germline loops: CDR1 SEHNR, CDR2 FQNEAQ (reference sequence). The CDR3 loop spans 13 amino acids. The CDR3 is CASSRRQYNEQFF. The CDR3 region has the DNA TGTGCCAGCAGCCGGAGACAGTACAATGAGCAGTTCTTC.

This clonotype was counted ten times or more. V usage is TRBV7-8 and J usage is TRBJ1-1, with D perhaps matching TRBD1 (5 bases). With 2 bases removed from V and 4 bases from J, the gap between germline ends came to 11 bases. CDR3 length equals 14 residues. Germline V gives CDR1 SGHVS, CDR2 FQNEAQ. This CDR3 is CASSLQAGGTEAFF. The CDR3 nucleotides are TGTGCCAGCAGCTTACAGGCTGGGGGCACTGAAGCTTTCTTT.

A note on this clonotype: One base separates it from a far larger clone, so it is likely a read error. This rearrangement joins TRBV20-1 to TRBJ2-3; tentatively, D is TRBD1 or TRBD2 (6 bases each). The end of the DNA is better explained by TRBJ2-7, so the J call may be wrong. There are 16 residues in the CDR3. Germline V gives CDR1 DFQATT, CDR2 SNEGSKA (reference sequence). CDR3: CSAKDSAGGGVHEQYF. CDR3 coding DNA: TGCAGTGCTAAAGACTCCGCCGGGGGCGGCGTCCACGAGCAGTACTTC.

This clonotype showed up many times. The genes are TRBV27 and TRBJ1-5; D ambiguous. The V gene lost 2 bases and the J gene lost 3 bases, with 11 bases spanning the gap. Per germline, CDR1 MNHEY and CDR2 SMNVEV (reference sequence). The CDR3 totals 15 residues. CDR3 DNA: TGTGCCAGCAGTTTAGCCTCAGGTTACAATCAGCCCCAGCATTTT. This gives the protein CASSLASGYNQPQHF.

The gene calls are TRBV6-2 or TRBV6-3 and TRBJ2-5, with D perhaps matching TRBD1 or TRBD2 (5 bases each). The ends were cut back, 8 bases at V and 2 bases at J, with 15 bases in the middle. The CDR3 spans 14 residues. Germline CDR1 reads MNHEY; CDR2 reads SVGEGT. The CDR3 nucleotides are TGTGCCAGCGTAAGAGGAGGACAACAAGAGACCCAGTACTTC. It codes for CASVRGGQQETQYF.

In regard to this clonotype: This may stem from a read error, because a much larger clone lies one nucleotide away. The V call is TRBV7-9, the J call TRBJ1-5, with D unresolved. The CDR3 is made up of 13 amino acids. Germline V lookup: CDR1 SEHNR, CDR2 FQNEAQ (reference sequence). The CDR3 region has the DNA TGTGCCAGCAGCCCGACTAGCAATCAGCCCCGGCATTTT. Translated: CASSPTSNQPRHF.

DNA for the CDR3: TGCGCCAGCAGCAGCCAAGTTTCCGGCTACAATGAGCAGTTCTTC. It translates to CASSSQVSGYNEQFF. The chain employs TRBV5-1 and TRBJ2-1; D unclear. The V and J ends lost 4 bases and 3 bases respectively, with 14 bases between them. The CDR3 is made up of 15 amino acids. CDR1 is SGHRS, CDR2 YFSETQ, per germline.

For this clonotype: A much larger clone lies one base from this, so it may be a read error. The genes are TRBV20-1 and TRBJ2-1; 7 positions match TRBD2. The CDR3 sequence is 14 residues long. Germline-derived CDR1 and CDR2 are DFQATT and SNEGSKA (reference sequence). CDR3 sequence reads: CSARGDQAYNDQFF. CDR3 DNA sequence: TGCAGTGCCCGGGGGGACCAGGCCTACAATGATCAGTTCTTC.

V gene TRBV2 combines with J gene TRBJ1-5, with TRBD1 identical over 9 bases. Germline loops: CDR1 SNHLY, CDR2 FYNNEI. The CDR3 sequence is 17 residues long. Trimming cost V 5 bases and J 2 bases; bases outside gene matches: 10. The CDR3, as DNA: TGTGCCAGCAGTCCGGGACAGGGATCTTTGGGCAATCAGCCCCAGCATTTT. It is translated as CASSPGQGSLGNQPQHF.

V gene TRBV3-1 combines with J gene TRBJ1-5; 8 bases are shared with TRBD1. The CDR3 runs to 14 residues. The ends lost 6 bases at V and 4 bases at J; junction bases unmatched: 5. Germline values: CDR1 LGHDT, CDR2 YNNKEL (reference sequence). The CDR3 is CASSIQGGNQPQHF. The CDR3 bases are TGTGCCAGCAGTATACAGGGGGGGAATCAGCCCCAGCATTTT.

This clonotype was seen a handful of times. The chain uses TRBV5-6 and TRBJ2-7; 12 nucleotides match TRBD2. J lost 1 base, V lost 3 bases, and 5 bases had no gene match. This CDR3 comprises 16 residues. Germline V gene lookup returns CDR1 SGHDT and CDR2 YYEEEE. Here the CDR3 DNA reads TGTGCCAGCAGCTCTACTAGCGGGGGGACGTCCTACGAGCAGTACTTC. Translating gives CASSSTSGGTSYEQYF.

The J gene is TRBJ2-5, the V gene TRBV10-3, with 7 bases lining up with TRBD2. Unmatched junction bases numbered 2, after V lost 5 bases and J lost 2 bases. The CDR3 is made up of 13 amino acids. Germline CDR1 is ENHRY and CDR2 is SYGVKD. The DNA of the CDR3 is TGTGCCATCAGTCTAGCGGTTCAAGAGACCCAGTACTTC. This codes for CAISLAVQETQYF.

This clonotype was counted a few times. This sequence joins TRBV20-1 and TRBJ2-1; 10 bases match TRBD2. CDR3 size: 17 residues. Germline loops: CDR1 DFQATT, CDR2 SNEGSKA (reference sequence). CDR3 loop: CRAAGTSVTRSYNEQFF. The DNA for the CDR3 is TGCAGGGCAGCAGGGACTAGCGTTACACGCTCCTACAATGAGCAGTTCTTC.

This clonotype appeared many times. This chain uses TRBV20-1 with TRBJ1-2; maybe TRBD1 (6 bases). In germline, CDR1 is DFQATT, CDR2 SNEGSKA (reference sequence). Deletions cut 1 base from V and 3 bases from J, with 9 bases between. The CDR3 runs to 13 residues. The CDR3 DNA reads as TGCAGTGCTAGAGGGCGGACAGACTATGGCTACACCTTC. Translating gives CSARGRTDYGYTF.

The table lists this clonotype with many counts. Relative to the germline gene, one junction end is altered; a read error may explain this. The genes are TRBV9 and TRBJ2-3; 11 bases are a match to TRBD1. Germline values: CDR1 SGDLS, CDR2 YYNGEE. The CDR3 consists of 13 residues. CDR3 sequence (DNA): TGTGCCAGCAGCGACCCGGGACAGGGGGTTGCCGTCTTT. It is translated as CASSDPGQGVAVF.

In its sample, this clonotype was seen many times. The chain joins TRBV11-2 to TRBJ2-7; D is possibly TRBD2 (6 bases). The CDR3 runs 15 residues. Looked up from germline, CDR1 is SGHAT and CDR2 is FQNNGV. V was trimmed by 5 bases and J by 2 bases, leaving 16 bases between them. As DNA, the CDR3 is TGTGCCAGCAGCCCCCCAGGCGGGGAAACCTACGAGCAGTACTTC. The encoded protein is CASSPPGGETYEQYF.

This clonotype was observed at least ten times. The V call is TRBV5-1, the J call TRBJ1-2; 8 bases line up with TRBD1. CDR3 length: 13 amino acids. The trim removed 3 bases at V and 8 bases at J, leaving 6 bases unmatched. Per germline, CDR1 SGHRS and CDR2 YFSETQ. DNA for the CDR3: TGCGCCAGCAGCTCGACAGGGGATGAAGGCTACACCTTC. It codes for CASSSTGDEGYTF.

The chain links TRBV20-1 to TRBJ2-2, with 12 bases identical to TRBD2. CDR1 is DFQATT, CDR2 SNEGSKA, per germline (reference sequence). Trimming at V came to 0 bases and at J to 0 bases, leaving 2 bases not matched to a gene. The CDR3 is 17 amino acids. The CDR3 is CSARDRLAGANTGELFF. The CDR3 bases are TGCAGTGCTAGAGATCGACTAGCGGGAGCGAACACCGGGGAGCTGTTTTTT.

This clonotype was found many times. V usage is TRBV20-1 and J usage is TRBJ2-3; TRBD2 agrees at 7 bases. Germline CDR1 DFQATT, CDR2 SNEGSKA (reference sequence). The CDR3 totals 14 residues. V lost 0 bases and J lost 5; bases outside the gene matches: 5. The CDR3 DNA reads as TGCAGTGCTAGAGATTCGCAGCGGGGAGATACGCAGTATTTT. This gives the protein CSARDSQRGDTQYF.

This clonotype was counted only a few times. The V call is TRBV2, the J call TRBJ1-5; 9 positions match TRBD1. V lost 6 bases, J lost 2 bases, and 11 bases stayed unmatched. CDR1 is SNHLY, CDR2 FYNNEI, per germline. This CDR3 has 17 amino acids. In DNA, the CDR3 is TGTGCCAGCAGCCCGGGACAGGGTGGTGGGGGCAATCAGCCCCAGCATTTT. Translated: CASSPGQGGGGNQPQHF.

Ten or more counts support this clonotype. The gene calls are TRBV3-1 and TRBJ1-1, with D unclear. This CDR3 has 13 amino acids. CDR1 is LGHDT, CDR2 YNNKEL, per germline (reference sequence). The V end was cut by 1 base, the J end by 3 bases, with 6 bases between. The CDR3 spells CASSQGRDTEAFF. The CDR3 DNA reads as TGTGCCAGCAGCCAAGGGCGGGACACTGAAGCTTTCTTT.

This clonotype was seen many times. The chain combines TRBV7-2 with TRBJ1-1; D is uncertain. V was clipped by 1 base and J by 3 bases, with 12 bases between them. The germline V gene has CDR1 SGHTA and CDR2 FQGNSA. This CDR3 has 15 amino acids. CDR3 DNA: TGTGCCAGCAGCTTAGGGGGTAGGCGGGACACTGAAGCTTTCTTT. Protein product: CASSLGGRRDTEAFF.

The chain links TRBV28 to TRBJ1-2, with a tentative D call TRBD1 (6 bases). CDR1 and CDR2 from the germline V gene are MDHEN and SYDVKM. Trimming took off 6 bases at V and 4 bases at J, with 18 bases between the two ends. The CDR3 totals 15 residues. The CDR3 nucleotides are TGTGCCAGCAGCCTGATAGGGGGTGGAGGCTATGGCTACACCTTC. Translating it yields CASSLIGGGGYGYTF.

This clonotype was seen repeatedly, ten times or more. This chain uses TRBV20-1 with TRBJ2-4; TRBD2 matches 12 bases. The V gene end was trimmed by 6 bases and the J gene end by 2 bases; junction bases not matched to a gene: 17. Looked up from germline, CDR1 is DFQATT and CDR2 is SNEGSKA (reference sequence). The CDR3 is made up of 19 amino acids. The CDR3 here is CSAASGRAEGKLSKNIQYF. The CDR3 bases are TGCAGTGCCGCTAGCGGGAGGGCCGAGGGTAAATTATCCAAAAACATTCAGTACTTC.

This clonotype appeared many times. The chain uses TRBV11-3 and TRBJ2-1, with TRBD2 identical over 7 bases. Looked up from germline, CDR1 is SGHNT and CDR2 is YENEEA. J gave up 7 bases and V 3 bases, and 9 bases lay outside the gene matches. CDR3 size: 15 residues. DNA of the CDR3: TGTGCCAGCAGCTTGCAAGGGAGGGAGAGAAATGAGCAGTTCTTC. This gives the protein CASSLQGRERNEQFF. The full variable domain, completed using reference TRBV11-3 and TRBJ2-1, is EAGVVQSPRYKIIEKKQPVAFWCNPISGHNTLYWYLQNLGQGPELLIRYENEEAVDDSQLPKDRFSAERLKGVDSTLKIQPAELGDSAVYLCASSLQGRERNEQFFGPGTRLTVL.

Many counts were recorded for this clonotype. The V gene is TRBV2, the J gene TRBJ1-2; D is undetermined. V shed 2 bases and J shed 4 bases, with 11 bases lying between them. CDR3 size: 14 residues. Germline V gene lookup returns CDR1 SNHLY and CDR2 FYNNEI. The CDR3: CASSEISPGYGYTF. Written as DNA, the CDR3 is TGTGCCAGCAGTGAAATATCTCCCGGCTATGGCTACACCTTC.

This clonotype was counted at least ten times. The CDR3 sequence is CASSLGGHLEAFF. The DNA of the CDR3 is TGTGCCAGCAGTTTAGGGGGACACCTTGAAGCTTTCTTT. The chain recombines TRBV28 with TRBJ1-1, with D possibly being TRBD1 (6 bases). Germline V gene data show CDR1 as MDHEN and CDR2 as SYDVKM. V was cut by 2 bases and J by 7 bases, with 11 bases left in between. The CDR3 totals 13 residues. Filled out from reference TRBV28 and TRBJ1-1, the complete variable domain reads DVKVTQSSRYLVKRTGEKVFLECVQDMDHENMFWYRQDPGLGLRLIYFSYDVKMKEKGDIPEGYSVSREKKERFSLILESASTNQTSMYLCASSLGGHLEAFFGQGTRLTVV.